This T cell receptor beta chain was profiled in a study of T-cell memory formation after mild COVID-19. In the study overall: Each donor largely had its own TCR clusters. Study-wide results and limits: Most CD4+ clones that shrank were in CM and EM, while CD8+ ones turned up in EMRA.

CDR1 and CDR2 from the germline V gene are MNHEY and SVGEGT. The CDR3 extends over 12 amino acids. The V end was cut by 2 bases, the J end by 9 bases, with 8 bases between. This clonotype was found a few times. Antigen: not known. TCRdb reanalysed the 5' RACE reads using MiXCR and keeps one entry per CDR3 protein. The repertoire holds about 470,000 distinct CDR3 sequences, with roughly 25% as singletons. Sample: PBMCs or a T cell subset sorted from them (not recorded which). V and J are TRBV6-2 or TRBV6-3 and TRBJ1-5, with D unclear. This TCR derives from an adult woman who had mild COVID-19 (a few samples of this study predate the infection). Cell type and time point are not known. The CDR3 DNA follows: TGTGCCAGCAGTTACCCCGTACGGCCCCAGCATTTT. Translating it yields CASSYPVRPQHF.